This record covers a single T cell receptor beta chain. Its antigen remains unidentified. Both peripheral blood and punch biopsies of lesional scalp skin were obtained from patients who had alopecia areata. RNA extraction and reverse transcription yielded cDNA as sequencing template. Assay: immunoSEQ multiplex PCR; the TCRdb copy retains only in-frame clones and omits some. The sample lists some 120,000 clones; less than 50% were seen once. This sample stems from a study of CD8+ T cells in alopecia areata. Study-level points and caveats: For lesional scalp, especially alopecia totalis/universalis, clonality was higher than in normal scalp. Sequences from scalp samples also cover resident alphabeta T cells of normal skin.

The CDR3 sequence is 16 residues long. Trimming removed 0 bases from V and 2 bases from J, with 14 bases in between. Looked up from germline, CDR1 is SGHRS and CDR2 is YFSETQ. The specimen was NKG2D-low CD8+ T cells sorted from blood. V gene TRBV5-1 combines with J gene TRBJ1-2; the D is unclear. This TCR derives from a human donor with alopecia areata. The CDR3 DNA follows: TGCGCCAGCAGCTTGGTTAGTGGGGAGCACAACTATGGCTACACCTTC. Translated: CASSLVSGEHNYGYTF.